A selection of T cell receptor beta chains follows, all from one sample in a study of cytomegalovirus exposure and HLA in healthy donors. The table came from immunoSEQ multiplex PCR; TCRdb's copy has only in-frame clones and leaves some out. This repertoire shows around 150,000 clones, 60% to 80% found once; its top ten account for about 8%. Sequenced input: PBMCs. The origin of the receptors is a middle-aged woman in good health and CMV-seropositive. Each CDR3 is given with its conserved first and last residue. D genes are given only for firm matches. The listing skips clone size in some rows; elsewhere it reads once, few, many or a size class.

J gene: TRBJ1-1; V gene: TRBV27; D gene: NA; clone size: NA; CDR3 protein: CASSFGGMNTEAFF; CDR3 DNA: TGTGCCAGCAGTTTCGGGGGGATGAACACTGAAGCTTTCTTT
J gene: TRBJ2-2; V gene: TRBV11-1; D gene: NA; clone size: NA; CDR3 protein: CASSLRMNTGELFF; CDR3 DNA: TGTGCCAGCAGCTTGCGGATGAACACCGGGGAGCTGTTTTTT
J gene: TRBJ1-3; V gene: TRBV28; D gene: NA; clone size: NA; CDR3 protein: CASSQPGQGGNTIYF; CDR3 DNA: TGTGCCAGCAGCCAACCCGGGCAGGGAGGAAACACCATATATTTT
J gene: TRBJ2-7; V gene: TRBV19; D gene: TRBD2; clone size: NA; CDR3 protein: CASSRTSGSWEQYF; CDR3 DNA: TGTGCCAGTAGCAGGACTAGCGGTTCCTGGGAGCAGTACTTC
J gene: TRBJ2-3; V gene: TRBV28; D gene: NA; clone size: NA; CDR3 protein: CASSQRVPDTQYF; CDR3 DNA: TGTGCCAGCAGTCAGCGGGTCCCAGATACGCAGTATTTT
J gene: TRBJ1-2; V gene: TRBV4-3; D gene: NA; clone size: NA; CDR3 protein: CASSQDLSGSHYGYTF; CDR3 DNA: TGCGCCAGCAGCCAAGATTTGTCAGGGTCACACTATGGCTACACCTTC
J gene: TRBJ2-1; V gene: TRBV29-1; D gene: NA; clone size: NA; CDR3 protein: CSVGRLSYNEQFF; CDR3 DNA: TGCAGCGTTGGGAGGCTGAGCTACAATGAGCAGTTCTTC
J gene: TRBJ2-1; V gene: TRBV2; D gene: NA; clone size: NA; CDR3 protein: CASSEGVAAMNEQFF; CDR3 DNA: TGTGCCAGCAGTGAAGGGGTAGCGGCAATGAATGAGCAGTTCTTC
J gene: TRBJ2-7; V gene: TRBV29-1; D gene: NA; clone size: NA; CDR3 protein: CSVEDGLYEQYF; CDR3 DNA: TGCAGCGTTGAGGACGGACTCTACGAGCAGTACTTC
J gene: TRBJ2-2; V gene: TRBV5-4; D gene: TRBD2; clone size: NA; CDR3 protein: CASSWTSGPTGELFF; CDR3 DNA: TGTGCCAGCAGCTGGACTAGCGGGCCGACCGGGGAGCTGTTTTTT
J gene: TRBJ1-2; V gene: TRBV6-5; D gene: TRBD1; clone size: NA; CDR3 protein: CASSSPTGIHGYTF; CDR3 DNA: TGTGCCAGCAGTTCTCCGACAGGGATCCATGGCTACACCTTC
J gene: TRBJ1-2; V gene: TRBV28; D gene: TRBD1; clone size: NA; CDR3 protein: CASSSGTGEIDGYTF; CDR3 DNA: TGTGCCAGCAGTTCCGGGACAGGGGAAATAGATGGCTACACCTTC
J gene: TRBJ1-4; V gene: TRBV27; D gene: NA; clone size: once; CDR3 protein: CASSSRVTNEKLFF; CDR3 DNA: TGTGCCAGCAGCTCCAGGGTGACTAATGAAAAACTGTTTTTT
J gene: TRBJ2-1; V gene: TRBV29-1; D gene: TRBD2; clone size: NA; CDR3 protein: CSVAGTSGNNEQFF; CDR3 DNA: TGCAGCGTCGCCGGGACTAGCGGGAACAATGAGCAGTTCTTC
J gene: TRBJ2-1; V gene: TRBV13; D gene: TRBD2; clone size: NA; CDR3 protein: CASSLDPSGRSSYNEQFF; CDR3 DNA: TGTGCCAGCAGCTTAGATCCTAGCGGGCGGAGCTCCTACAATGAGCAGTTCTTC
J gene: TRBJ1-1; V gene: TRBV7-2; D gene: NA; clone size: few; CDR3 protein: CASTLTGNTEAFF; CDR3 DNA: TGTGCCAGCACTCTTACAGGGAACACTGAAGCTTTCTTT
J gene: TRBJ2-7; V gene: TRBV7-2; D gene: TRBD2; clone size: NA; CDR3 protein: CASSLGRTSPQDEQYF; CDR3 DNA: TGTGCCAGCAGCTTAGGTAGGACTAGCCCCCAGGACGAGCAGTACTTC
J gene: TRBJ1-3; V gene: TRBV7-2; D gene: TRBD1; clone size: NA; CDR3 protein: CASSPNRGLTGNTIYF; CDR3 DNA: TGTGCCAGCAGCCCAAACAGGGGGCTTACTGGAAACACCATATATTTT
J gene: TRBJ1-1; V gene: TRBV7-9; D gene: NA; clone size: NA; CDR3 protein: CASSRTTGNTEAFF; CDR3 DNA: TGTGCCAGCAGCCGAACGACGGGAAACACTGAAGCTTTCTTT
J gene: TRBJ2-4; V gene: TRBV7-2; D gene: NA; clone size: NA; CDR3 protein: CASSLDMVSQYF; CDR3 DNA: TGTGCCAGCAGCTTAGACATGGTCTCTCAGTACTTC
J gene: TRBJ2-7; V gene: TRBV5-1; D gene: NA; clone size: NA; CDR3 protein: CASSPRTGGPVEQYF; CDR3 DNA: TGCGCCAGCAGCCCTCGGACAGGAGGGCCGGTCGAGCAGTACTTC
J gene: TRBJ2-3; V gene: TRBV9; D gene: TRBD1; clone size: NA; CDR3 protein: CASSASTGGSTDTQYF; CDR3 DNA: TGTGCCAGCAGCGCCTCGACAGGGGGGAGCACAGATACGCAGTATTTT
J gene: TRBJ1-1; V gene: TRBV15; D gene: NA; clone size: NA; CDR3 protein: CATSPLGGTEAFF; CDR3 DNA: TGTGCCACCAGCCCCCTGGGGGGCACTGAAGCTTTCTTT
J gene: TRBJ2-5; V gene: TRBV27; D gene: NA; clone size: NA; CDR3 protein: CASSLLYQETQYF; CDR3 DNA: TGTGCCAGCAGTTTACTCTACCAAGAGACCCAGTACTTC
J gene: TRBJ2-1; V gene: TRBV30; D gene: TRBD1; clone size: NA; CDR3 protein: CAPKVFAGTGGGEQFF; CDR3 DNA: TGTGCCCCCAAAGTATTCGCTGGGACAGGGGGTGGTGAGCAGTTCTTC
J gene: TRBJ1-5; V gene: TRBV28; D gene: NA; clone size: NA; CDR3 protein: CASSPAGTPISNQPQHF; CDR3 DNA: TGTGCCAGCAGTCCCGCCGGGACACCGATAAGCAATCAGCCCCAGCATTTT
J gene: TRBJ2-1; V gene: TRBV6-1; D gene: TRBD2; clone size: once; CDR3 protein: CASTGEAGVLNEQFF; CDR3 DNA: TGTGCCAGCACCGGGGAAGCGGGAGTTTTGAATGAGCAGTTCTTC
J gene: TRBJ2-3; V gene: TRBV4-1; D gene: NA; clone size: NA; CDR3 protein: CASSQGHSTDTQYF; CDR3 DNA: TGCGCCAGCAGCCAAGGGCACAGCACAGATACGCAGTATTTT
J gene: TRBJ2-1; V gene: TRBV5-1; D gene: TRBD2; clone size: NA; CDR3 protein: CASSAAGDAYNEQFF; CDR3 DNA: TGCGCCAGCAGTGCAGCGGGAGATGCCTACAATGAGCAGTTCTTC
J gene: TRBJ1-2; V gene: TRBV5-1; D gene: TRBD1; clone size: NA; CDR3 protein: CASSYDAPGTGERDGYTF; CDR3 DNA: TGCGCCAGCAGCTACGATGCCCCTGGGACAGGGGAGCGAGATGGCTACACCTTC
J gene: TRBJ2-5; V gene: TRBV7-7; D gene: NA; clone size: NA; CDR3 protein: CASSQTGVGETQYF; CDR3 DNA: TGTGCTAGCAGCCAGACGGGAGTTGGGGAGACCCAGTACTTC
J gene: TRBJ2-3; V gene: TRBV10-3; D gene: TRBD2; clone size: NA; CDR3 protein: CAHGTSGATSTDTQYF; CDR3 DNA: TGTGCCCATGGGACTAGCGGGGCCACTAGCACAGATACGCAGTATTTT
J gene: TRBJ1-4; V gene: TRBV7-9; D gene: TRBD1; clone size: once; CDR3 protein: CSSSLGQGGWLANEKLFF; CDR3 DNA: TGTTCCAGCAGCTTGGGACAGGGTGGGTGGCTGGCTAATGAAAAACTGTTTTTT
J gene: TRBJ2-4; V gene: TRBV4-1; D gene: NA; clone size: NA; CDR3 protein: CASSQDPTGDLAKSIHYF; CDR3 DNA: TGCGCCAGCAGCCAGGACCCGACAGGCGACTTAGCCAAAAGCATTCACTACTTC
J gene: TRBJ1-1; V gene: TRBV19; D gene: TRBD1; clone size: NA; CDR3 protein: CASSIPDRANTEAFF; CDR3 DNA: TGTGCCAGTAGTATTCCCGACAGGGCGAACACTGAAGCTTTCTTT
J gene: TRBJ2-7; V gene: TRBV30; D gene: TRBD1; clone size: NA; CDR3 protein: CAWSGTGTYEQYF; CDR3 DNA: TGTGCCTGGAGCGGGACAGGGACATACGAGCAGTACTTC
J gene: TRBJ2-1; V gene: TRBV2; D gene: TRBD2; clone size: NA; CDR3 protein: CAWASGRPYNEQFF; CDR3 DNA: TGTGCCTGGGCTAGCGGGCGGCCCTACAATGAGCAGTTCTTC
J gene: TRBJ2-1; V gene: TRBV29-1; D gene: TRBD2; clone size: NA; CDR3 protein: CSVEGFGLAGVGGYNEQFF; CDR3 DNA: TGCAGCGTTGAAGGATTCGGACTAGCGGGAGTCGGGGGGTACAATGAGCAGTTCTTC
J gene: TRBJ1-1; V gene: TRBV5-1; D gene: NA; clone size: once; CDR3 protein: CASNQEGRNTEAFF; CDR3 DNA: TGCGCCAGCAATCAGGAGGGACGGAACACTGAAGCTTTCTTT
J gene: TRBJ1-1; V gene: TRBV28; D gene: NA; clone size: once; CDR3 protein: CASSLLPGSWTEAFF; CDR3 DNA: TGTGCCAGCAGTTTATTGCCGGGGTCTTGGACTGAAGCTTTCTTT
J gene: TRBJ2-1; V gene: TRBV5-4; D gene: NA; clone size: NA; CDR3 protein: CASSLVDSGYNEQFF; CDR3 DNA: TGTGCCAGCAGCTTGGTAGATAGCGGCTACAATGAGCAGTTCTTC
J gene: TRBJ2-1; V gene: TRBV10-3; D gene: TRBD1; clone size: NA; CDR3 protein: CAYPQGDEQFF; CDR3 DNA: TGTGCCTACCCGCAGGGGGATGAGCAGTTCTTC
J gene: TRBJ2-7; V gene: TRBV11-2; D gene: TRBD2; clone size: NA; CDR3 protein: CASSLSGRAEYEQYF; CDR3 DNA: TGTGCCAGCAGCCTTAGCGGGAGGGCCGAGTACGAGCAGTACTTC
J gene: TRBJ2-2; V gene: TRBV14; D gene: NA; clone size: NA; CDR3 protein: CASSRIGGGELFF; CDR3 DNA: TGTGCCAGCAGCCGAATCGGCGGCGGGGAGCTGTTTTTT
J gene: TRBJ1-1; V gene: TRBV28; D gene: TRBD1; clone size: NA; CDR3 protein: CASSLTGGLTEAFF; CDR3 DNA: TGTGCCAGCAGTTTAACAGGGGGTTTGACTGAAGCTTTCTTT
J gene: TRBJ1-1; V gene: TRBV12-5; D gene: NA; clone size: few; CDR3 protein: CASATSPSEVVNGGAFF; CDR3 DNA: TGTGCTAGTGCCACCAGCCCTAGCGAAGTCGTAAACGGGGGAGCTTTCTTT
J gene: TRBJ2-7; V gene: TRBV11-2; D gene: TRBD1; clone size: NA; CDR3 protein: CASSIRDRVYEQYF; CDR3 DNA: TGTGCCAGCAGCATCCGGGACAGGGTTTACGAGCAGTACTTC
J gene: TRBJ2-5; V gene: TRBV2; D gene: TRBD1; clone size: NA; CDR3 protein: CASVIGTAYQETQYF; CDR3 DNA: TGTGCCAGCGTGATCGGGACAGCTTATCAAGAGACCCAGTACTTC
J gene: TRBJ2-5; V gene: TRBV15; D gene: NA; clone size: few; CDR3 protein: CATSSEVREGETQYF; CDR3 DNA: TGTGCCACCAGCAGTGAGGTACGGGAAGGAGAGACCCAGTACTTC
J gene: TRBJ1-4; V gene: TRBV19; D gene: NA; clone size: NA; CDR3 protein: CASSISSATNEKLFF; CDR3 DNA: TGTGCCAGTAGTATATCGTCTGCAACTAATGAAAAACTGTTTTTT
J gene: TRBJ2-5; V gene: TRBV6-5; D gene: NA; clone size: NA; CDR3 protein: CASSYSSRGRETQYF; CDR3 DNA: TGTGCCAGCAGTTACTCGAGTAGAGGCCGGGAGACCCAGTACTTC
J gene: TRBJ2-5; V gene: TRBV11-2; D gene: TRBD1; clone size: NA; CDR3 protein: CASSLVRGPQETQYF; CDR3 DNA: TGTGCCAGCAGCTTAGTGAGGGGGCCCCAAGAGACCCAGTACTTC
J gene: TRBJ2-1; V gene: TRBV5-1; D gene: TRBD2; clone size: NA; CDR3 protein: CASSSTSWVYNEQFF; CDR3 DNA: TGCGCCAGCAGCTCGACTAGCTGGGTATACAATGAGCAGTTCTTC